Below, 17 T cell receptor beta chains from the same sample are listed, as sequenced in a study of shared clonotypes between healthy human individuals. Naive CD8 cells, CD45RO-negative and positively selected for CCR7, excluded terminally differentiated effector memory CD45RA+ cells. The method was immunoSEQ multiplex PCR; TCRdb's version includes in-frame clones alone and lacks a portion of them. The sample lists about 2.1 million clones; around 93% were seen once. Source material: naive CD8+ T cells from PBMCs. These receptors originate from a man in his late teens or twenties in good health. Some clones in this sample may be carry-over from other donors' samples.

A remark on this clone: This same CDR3 is encoded by further DNA sequences in the sample. The chain couples TRBV4-2 to TRBJ2-2; the D gene is possibly TRBD1 (6 bases). V lost 1 base and J lost 0, with 9 bases in between. Germline CDR1 and CDR2: LGHNA and YNFKEQ. This CDR3 contains 16 residues. CDR3 loop: CASSQGGLPNTGELFF. Here the CDR3 DNA reads TGTGCCAGCAGCCAAGGGGGGCTACCGAACACCGGGGAGCTGTTTTTT.

A note on this clone: Distinct nucleotide sequences in the sample also encode this CDR3. This chain links TRBV7-9 with TRBJ1-5; D not resolved. CDR3 length: 12 residues. Per the germline V gene, CDR1 is SEHNR and CDR2 is FQNEAQ (reference sequence). V lost 5 bases to trimming and J lost 4 bases, with 6 bases between them. The CDR3 nucleotides read TGTGCCAGCAGCGAGGGAAATCAGCCCCAGCATTTT. Translated: CASSEGNQPQHF.

This clone was counted once. The CDR3 nucleotides read TGTGCCAGCAGCTTAGGCAGGAACACCGGGGAGCTGTTTTTT. As protein: CASSLGRNTGELFF. The rearrangement links TRBV5-5 to TRBJ2-2, with D unclear. Trimming shortened V by 2 bases and J by 1 base, and 6 bases separated the two germline ends. The length of the CDR3 is 14 residues. The germline V gene has CDR1 SGHKS and CDR2 YYEKEE (reference sequence). Filled out from reference TRBV5-5 and TRBJ2-2, the complete variable domain reads DAGVTQSPTHLIKTRGQQVTLRCSPISGHKSVSWYQQVLGQGPQFIFQYYEKEERGRGNFPDRFSARQFPNYSSELNVNALLLGDSALYLCASSLGRNTGELFFGEGSRLTVL.

V and J are TRBV4-3 and TRBJ1-3, with a possible D match to TRBD1 (6 bases). In germline, CDR1 is LGHNA, CDR2 YSLEER. The CDR3 covers 15 residues. Trimming pared 4 bases from V and 2 bases from J, leaving 12 bases between. The CDR3 reads CASSPARGAGNTIYF. For the CDR3, the DNA is TGCGCCAGCAGCCCTGCGAGGGGGGCTGGAAACACCATATATTTT.

The rearrangement links TRBV6-5 to TRBJ2-7, with 8 positions matching TRBD1. CDR1 is MNHEY, CDR2 SVGAGI, per germline. Trimming removed 6 bases from V and 4 bases from J; junction bases left unmatched: 11. This CDR3 is 15 amino acids long. The CDR3 DNA sequence: TGTGCCAGCAGGCGCCGGGACAGGCGTTTTTACGAGCAGTACTTC. It codes for CASRRRDRRFYEQYF.

V and J are TRBV27 and TRBJ1-2; possibly TRBD1 for D (5 bases). The V and J ends lost 4 bases and 2 bases respectively, with 11 bases between them. The CDR3 has 14 amino acids. In germline, CDR1 is MNHEY, CDR2 SMNVEV (reference sequence). The CDR3 coding sequence is TGTGCCAGCAGTTCCCCGTGGGGGAACTATGGCTACACCTTC. It yields the protein CASSSPWGNYGYTF.

With regard to this clone: A junction boundary mismatches the germline segment, possibly from a read error. The rearrangement links TRBV4-1 to TRBJ1-1; the D gene is possibly TRBD1 (5 bases). This CDR3 region has 15 residues. Germline V gene data show CDR1 as MGHRA and CDR2 as YSYEKL. The CDR3 coding sequence is TGCGCCAGCAGCCTAGTGGGGCAGGCGAACTCTGAAGCTTTCTTT. Encoded protein: CASSLVGQANSEAFF.

The CDR3 region has the DNA TGCGCCAGCAGCCAAGACGAGACAGGGAGGTACACCTATGGCTACACCTTC. The encoded protein is CASSQDETGRYTYGYTF. The chain employs TRBV4-1 and TRBJ1-2, with 7 bases identical to TRBD1. The J segment lost 4 bases and the V segment lost 0 bases, leaving 11 bases of the junction unmatched. The germline V gene encodes CDR1 MGHRA and CDR2 YSYEKL. The length of the CDR3 is 17 residues.

The chain couples TRBV2 to TRBJ2-7, with 7 bases lining up with TRBD1. Looked up from germline, CDR1 is SNHLY and CDR2 is FYNNEI. The CDR3 is 14 residues long. V lost 3 bases and J lost 2; bases outside the gene matches: 4. DNA for the CDR3: TGTGCCAGCAGTGAGGACAGGACGCCCTACGAGCAGTACTTC. It translates to CASSEDRTPYEQYF.

V usage is TRBV5-6 and J usage is TRBJ2-7, with 7 positions matching TRBD1. The CDR3 is 16 residues long. V was clipped by 4 bases and J by 4 bases; unmatched bases: 14. CDR1 and CDR2 (germline): SGHDT, YYEEEE. The CDR3 DNA follows: TGTGCCAGCAGCCCCGGACAGGCATTGAACCCGTACGAGCAGTACTTC. Translating gives CASSPGQALNPYEQYF. The variable domain in full, with the rest retrieved from reference TRBV5-6 and TRBJ2-7, is DAGVTQSPTHLIKTRGQQVTLRCSPKSGHDTVSWYQQALGQGPQFIFQYYEEEERQRGNFPDRFSGHQFPNYSSELNVNALLLGDSALYLCASSPGQALNPYEQYFGPGTRLTVT.

The rearrangement uses TRBV27 and TRBJ2-1; tentatively, D is TRBD2 (6 bases). The V gene's germline CDR1 is MNHEY and CDR2 SMNVEV (reference sequence). Trimming removed 5 bases at V and 9 bases at J, with 11 bases between. This CDR3 comprises 12 residues. The CDR3 bases are TGTGCCAGCAGTCAACTAGCTTCTGAGCAGTTCTTC. Amino acids: CASSQLASEQFF.

V gene TRBV7-9 combines with J gene TRBJ1-4; no firm D call. The CDR3 consists of 14 residues. Germline V CDR1 and CDR2: SEHNR, FQNEAQ (reference sequence). V dropped 5 bases and J dropped 4 bases, with 11 bases sitting between them. As DNA, the CDR3 is TGTGCCAGCAGCCGAGGGTTGGGTAATGAAAAACTGTTTTTT. As protein: CASSRGLGNEKLFF.

The rearrangement links TRBV9 to TRBJ2-1; D perhaps matches TRBD2 (6 bases). V lost 4 bases, J lost 6 bases, and 17 bases lay in between. This CDR3 has 15 residues. Germline CDR1 is SGDLS and CDR2 is YYNGEE. The CDR3 bases are TGTGCCAGCAGCCCTCGACGGGACTCTACCAATGAGCAGTTCTTC. It specifies CASSPRRDSTNEQFF.

The V gene is TRBV9, the J gene TRBJ2-2; 9 bases agree with TRBD2. The V gene's germline CDR1 is SGDLS and CDR2 YYNGEE. This CDR3 spans 18 amino acids. Trimming cost V 0 bases and J 3 bases; bases outside gene matches: 9. As DNA, the CDR3 is TGTGCCAGCAGCGTAGTAGGAGGAGCGGGAGGATACACCGGGGAGCTGTTTTTT. This gives the protein CASSVVGGAGGYTGELFF.

The CDR3 region is CASSLGDRDWGADTQYF. CDR3 DNA sequence: TGTGCCAGCAGTTTAGGAGACCGGGACTGGGGGGCAGATACGCAGTATTTT. The V and J genes are TRBV28 and TRBJ2-3; TRBD2 might be the D (6 bases). Germline CDR1 MDHEN, CDR2 SYDVKM. Trimming removed 2 bases from V and 4 bases from J, with 19 bases in between. The CDR3 extends over 17 amino acids.

This chain uses TRBV27 with TRBJ1-3, with 7 bases identical to TRBD1. This CDR3 has 16 residues. Germline values: CDR1 MNHEY, CDR2 SMNVEV (reference sequence). V lost 4 bases and J lost 3; bases outside the gene matches: 9. CDR3 sequence: CASSSDRAQGGNTIYF. The CDR3, as DNA: TGTGCCAGCAGTTCAGACAGGGCCCAGGGTGGAAACACCATATATTTT.

The chain has TRBV19 and TRBJ1-1; TRBD1 might be the D (6 bases). The CDR3 length is 13 residues. The V and J ends lost 3 bases and 4 bases respectively, with 9 bases between them. Germline CDR1 and CDR2: LNHDA and SQIVND (reference sequence). The CDR3, as DNA: TGTGCCAGTAGTATGGACAGAACCACTGAAGCTTTCTTT. It is translated as CASSMDRTTEAFF.